The rows below give T cell receptor beta chains drawn from one sample of a study of T cell responses to AZD1222 COVID-19 vaccine. The assay was immunoSEQ multiplex PCR, and TCRdb's table has in-frame clones only and misses some. The repertoire has 97,000 or so clones, more than 85% of them found once; the top ten carry approximately 5%. This specimen was peripheral blood, taken on day 0 of AZD1222 vaccination. The receptors stem from an adult in good health. Each CDR3 is given with its conserved first and last residue. The D gene is left open where the match is weak. A clone size is listed for some rows: how often the clone was seen (once, few, many), or a class if it is expanded.

j_call: TRBJ1-2; d_call: NA; v_call: TRBV24-1; clone_size: NA; cdr3_nt: TGTGCCACCATGAATACAGGGACCTATGGCTACACCTTC; cdr3_aa: CATMNTGTYGYTF
j_call: TRBJ2-2; d_call: NA; v_call: TRBV15; clone_size: NA; cdr3_nt: TGTGCCACCAGCGCCCGGACGGGTACCGGGGAGCTGTTTTTT; cdr3_aa: CATSARTGTGELFF
j_call: TRBJ2-7; d_call: TRBD1; v_call: TRBV5-1; clone_size: NA; cdr3_nt: TGCGCCAGCACACTTAAACAGGGGTTAGCCTACGAGCAGTACTTC; cdr3_aa: CASTLKQGLAYEQYF
j_call: TRBJ2-7; d_call: NA; v_call: TRBV7-3; clone_size: NA; cdr3_nt: TGTGCCAGCAGCTTACCCCGGGCCTACGAGCAGTACTTC; cdr3_aa: CASSLPRAYEQYF
j_call: TRBJ1-1; d_call: NA; v_call: TRBV28; clone_size: NA; cdr3_nt: TGTGCCAGCAAAAAACCCGGGTTCCAAGTGGCTTTCTTT; cdr3_aa: CASKKPGFQVAFF
j_call: TRBJ1-5; d_call: TRBD1; v_call: TRBV4-1; clone_size: NA; cdr3_nt: TGCGCCAGCAGCCAAGAGGTCACAGGGGAACAGCCCCAGCATTTT; cdr3_aa: CASSQEVTGEQPQHF
j_call: TRBJ2-7; d_call: NA; v_call: TRBV5-6; clone_size: NA; cdr3_nt: TGTGCCAGCACCCGAGGCGGGTTAAGCTCCTACGAGCAGTACTTC; cdr3_aa: CASTRGGLSSYEQYF
j_call: TRBJ2-7; d_call: NA; v_call: TRBV11-2; clone_size: once; cdr3_nt: TGTGCCAGCAGCACCCTCAGGGGAAGGGGTGAGCAGTACTTC; cdr3_aa: CASSTLRGRGEQYF
j_call: TRBJ2-5; d_call: TRBD2; v_call: TRBV5-4; clone_size: once; cdr3_nt: TGTGCCAGCAGCAGACTAGCGGGGGGGCGTGAGACCCAGTACTTC; cdr3_aa: CASSRLAGGRETQYF
j_call: TRBJ2-2; d_call: NA; v_call: TRBV19; clone_size: NA; cdr3_nt: TGTGCCAGTAGTATAGGGTACAGGGTGGCCGGGGAGCTGTTTTTT; cdr3_aa: CASSIGYRVAGELFF
j_call: TRBJ2-5; d_call: NA; v_call: TRBV19; clone_size: NA; cdr3_nt: TGTGCCAGTAGCCAGGGGGGTGGACAAGAGACCCAGTACTTC; cdr3_aa: CASSQGGGQETQYF
j_call: TRBJ2-5; d_call: NA; v_call: TRBV2; clone_size: NA; cdr3_nt: TGTGCCAGCAGTGGGGGGCTCCACGAGACCCAGTACTTC; cdr3_aa: CASSGGLHETQYF
j_call: TRBJ2-7; d_call: NA; v_call: TRBV27; clone_size: once; cdr3_nt: TGTGCCAGCAGTCCCGGGGTCTCCTACGAGCAGTACTTC; cdr3_aa: CASSPGVSYEQYF
j_call: TRBJ2-3; d_call: NA; v_call: TRBV28; clone_size: NA; cdr3_nt: TGTGCCAGCAGTACCAGCACAGATACGCAGTATTTT; cdr3_aa: CASSTSTDTQYF
j_call: TRBJ1-1; d_call: TRBD1; v_call: TRBV6-5; clone_size: few; cdr3_nt: TGTGCCAGCAGTTACCTACAGGGGGGCAACACTGAAGCTTTCTTT; cdr3_aa: CASSYLQGGNTEAFF
j_call: TRBJ2-1; d_call: TRBD2; v_call: TRBV7-2; clone_size: NA; cdr3_nt: TGTGCCAGCAGCTTAAGGCCCCTAGCGGGTGTAGGGAATGAGCAGTTCTTC; cdr3_aa: CASSLRPLAGVGNEQFF
j_call: TRBJ2-3; d_call: NA; v_call: TRBV7-2; clone_size: NA; cdr3_nt: TGTGCCAGCAGCTTTTGGGGCACAGATACGCAGTATTTT; cdr3_aa: CASSFWGTDTQYF
j_call: TRBJ2-3; d_call: NA; v_call: TRBV5-6; clone_size: NA; cdr3_nt: TGTGCCAGCAGCGACACGCCAGATACGCAGTATTTT; cdr3_aa: CASSDTPDTQYF
j_call: TRBJ2-7; d_call: NA; v_call: TRBV20-1; clone_size: NA; cdr3_nt: TGCAGTGCCACAATCACGTGGGAGCAGTACTTC; cdr3_aa: CSATITWEQYF
j_call: TRBJ1-5; d_call: TRBD1; v_call: TRBV18; clone_size: NA; cdr3_nt: TGTGCCAGCTCACCGGGGACAGGGGGCTCCCAGCCCCAGCATTTT; cdr3_aa: CASSPGTGGSQPQHF
j_call: TRBJ1-4; d_call: NA; v_call: TRBV4-2; clone_size: NA; cdr3_nt: TGTGCCAGCAGCCAAGTCCCCCTCCAGGACGGAAAACTGTTTTTT; cdr3_aa: CASSQVPLQDGKLFF
j_call: TRBJ2-7; d_call: NA; v_call: TRBV6-5; clone_size: NA; cdr3_nt: TGTGCCAGCAGTTACTCGCGATTCTCCTACGAGCAGTACTTC; cdr3_aa: CASSYSRFSYEQYF
j_call: TRBJ2-6; d_call: TRBD1; v_call: TRBV30; clone_size: NA; cdr3_nt: TGTGCCTGGTGGCAGGGGGTTTACCAAGGTGGGGCCAACGTCCTGACTTTC; cdr3_aa: CAWWQGVYQGGANVLTF
j_call: TRBJ1-5; d_call: NA; v_call: TRBV5-1; clone_size: NA; cdr3_nt: TGCGCCAGCAGCTTGGATCCGTATAGCAATCAGCCCCAGCATTTT; cdr3_aa: CASSLDPYSNQPQHF
j_call: TRBJ1-2; d_call: TRBD1; v_call: TRBV27; clone_size: few; cdr3_nt: TGTGCCAGCAGCCCTACTCTTGCCCCCAATAAAGGGACAGGTCGCGGCTACACCTTC; cdr3_aa: CASSPTLAPNKGTGRGYTF
j_call: TRBJ2-1; d_call: TRBD2; v_call: TRBV7-8; clone_size: NA; cdr3_nt: TGTGCCAGCAGCATCTGGACTAGCTACAATGAGCAGTTCTTC; cdr3_aa: CASSIWTSYNEQFF
j_call: TRBJ2-7; d_call: TRBD1; v_call: TRBV4-2; clone_size: NA; cdr3_nt: TGTGCCAGCCTAGGACAGGGGGCCCTCGAGCAGTACTTC; cdr3_aa: CASLGQGALEQYF
j_call: TRBJ2-1; d_call: NA; v_call: TRBV21-1; clone_size: NA; cdr3_nt: TGTGCCAGCAGCAAAGTTAAGGGGAGGGAGGCCTACAATGAGCAGTTCTTC; cdr3_aa: CASSKVKGREAYNEQFF
j_call: TRBJ2-1; d_call: TRBD2; v_call: TRBV2; clone_size: few; cdr3_nt: TGTGCCAGCAGGGGGGTAGGAGCGGGGAAGCCCAATGAGCAGTTCTTC; cdr3_aa: CASRGVGAGKPNEQFF
j_call: TRBJ2-1; d_call: TRBD2; v_call: TRBV19; clone_size: NA; cdr3_nt: TGTGCCAGTAGTATCCTGCCGGGACTAGCATCCAATGAGCAGTTCTTC; cdr3_aa: CASSILPGLASNEQFF
j_call: TRBJ1-5; d_call: NA; v_call: TRBV15; clone_size: NA; cdr3_nt: TGTGCCACCAGCAGAGACAGGGGACTCAACCATCAGCCCCAGCATTTT; cdr3_aa: CATSRDRGLNHQPQHF
j_call: TRBJ1-6; d_call: NA; v_call: TRBV28; clone_size: NA; cdr3_nt: TGTGCCAGCAGTTTATTGGCCCGGAGCTCCTATAATTCACCCCTCCACTTT; cdr3_aa: CASSLLARSSYNSPLHF
j_call: TRBJ2-3; d_call: TRBD2; v_call: TRBV2; clone_size: NA; cdr3_nt: TGTGCCAGCATCGAGCGGGGGGGCACAGATACGCAGTATTTT; cdr3_aa: CASIERGGTDTQYF
j_call: TRBJ1-6; d_call: NA; v_call: TRBV19; clone_size: NA; cdr3_nt: TGTGCCAGTAGTATAACTGGGGCTAATTCACCCCTCCACTTT; cdr3_aa: CASSITGANSPLHF
j_call: TRBJ2-3; d_call: NA; v_call: TRBV10-3; clone_size: NA; cdr3_nt: TGTGCCATCAGTGTCTCACAGGACACGCAGTATTTT; cdr3_aa: CAISVSQDTQYF
j_call: TRBJ2-3; d_call: NA; v_call: TRBV5-5; clone_size: NA; cdr3_nt: TGTGCCAGCAGCCCGGACACTTCCACAGATACGCAGTATTTT; cdr3_aa: CASSPDTSTDTQYF
j_call: TRBJ2-1; d_call: NA; v_call: TRBV12-3/TRBV12-4; clone_size: once; cdr3_nt: TGTGCCAGCGGTCAGACTGACAATGAGCAGTTCTTC; cdr3_aa: CASGQTDNEQFF
j_call: TRBJ2-7; d_call: NA; v_call: TRBV6-2/TRBV6-3; clone_size: NA; cdr3_nt: TGTGCCAGCAGTTACTCAGGGAGCTACGAGCAGTACTTC; cdr3_aa: CASSYSGSYEQYF
j_call: TRBJ2-5; d_call: NA; v_call: TRBV29-1; clone_size: once; cdr3_nt: TGCAGCGTTGTTATAGGGTTTGGGGAGACCCAGTACTTC; cdr3_aa: CSVVIGFGETQYF